The rows below give T cell receptor beta chains drawn from one sample of a study of T cell changes during pregnancy in multiple sclerosis. Method: immunoSEQ multiplex PCR; TCRdb's copy keeps in-frame clones and lacks some. Among tens of thousands of clones listed, about 93% were seen once. The sequencing here drew on peripheral blood, taken in the first trimester of pregnancy. These receptors all come from a female donor in good health, enrolled as a control in a pregnancy study. CDR3s include the opening cysteine and the closing phenylalanine or tryptophan. Fields, in order: D gene, V gene, clone size, J gene, CDR3 protein, CDR3 DNA. A D gene is named only where the DNA matches it firmly. Clone size appears in some rows only: once, few, many, or a class for an expanded clone.

D gene: .; V gene: TRBV7-2; clone size: .; J gene: TRBJ1-1; CDR3 protein: CASTDPWSTRDLNTEAFF; CDR3 DNA: TGTGCCAGCACTGATCCTTGGAGTACCAGGGATCTGAACACTGAAGCTTTCTTT
D gene: TRBD1; V gene: TRBV5-1; clone size: .; J gene: TRBJ2-2; CDR3 protein: CASSVDRGYTGELFF; CDR3 DNA: TGCGCCAGCAGCGTGGACAGGGGGTACACCGGGGAGCTGTTTTTT
D gene: TRBD1; V gene: TRBV2; clone size: .; J gene: TRBJ2-4; CDR3 protein: CASSELLGTGDPKNIQYF; CDR3 DNA: TGTGCCAGCAGTGAACTCTTGGGGACAGGGGACCCCAAAAACATTCAGTACTTC
D gene: .; V gene: TRBV7-9; clone size: .; J gene: TRBJ1-4; CDR3 protein: CASSPPGLTNEKLFF; CDR3 DNA: TGTGCCAGCAGCCCGCCGGGACTCACTAATGAAAAACTGTTTTTT
D gene: TRBD2; V gene: TRBV30; clone size: .; J gene: TRBJ2-7; CDR3 protein: CAWTAGGTGEQYF; CDR3 DNA: TGTGCCTGGACAGCGGGAGGAACGGGCGAGCAGTACTTC
D gene: TRBD1; V gene: TRBV6-4; clone size: .; J gene: TRBJ2-3; CDR3 protein: CASSDGTVDTQYF; CDR3 DNA: TGTGCCAGCAGTGACGGGACAGTAGATACGCAGTATTTT
D gene: TRBD2; V gene: TRBV2; clone size: many; J gene: TRBJ2-1; CDR3 protein: CASSLGSGDYNEQFF; CDR3 DNA: TGTGCCAGCAGTTTGGGTAGCGGGGACTACAATGAGCAGTTCTTC
D gene: .; V gene: TRBV19; clone size: .; J gene: TRBJ2-7; CDR3 protein: CASSVSGTPIEQYF; CDR3 DNA: TGTGCCAGTAGTGTATCCGGGACACCAATAGAGCAGTACTTC
D gene: .; V gene: TRBV4-1; clone size: .; J gene: TRBJ1-5; CDR3 protein: CASSQDRNQPQHF; CDR3 DNA: TGCGCCAGCAGCCAAGACAGAAATCAGCCCCAGCATTTT
D gene: .; V gene: TRBV25-1; clone size: .; J gene: TRBJ2-7; CDR3 protein: CASSEYFETATYEQYF; CDR3 DNA: TGTGCCAGCAGTGAATATTTTGAGACAGCAACCTACGAGCAGTACTTC
D gene: .; V gene: TRBV2; clone size: .; J gene: TRBJ2-7; CDR3 protein: CASSPTLMSSYEQYF; CDR3 DNA: TGTGCCAGCAGCCCCACTCTTATGAGCTCCTACGAGCAGTACTTC
D gene: TRBD1; V gene: TRBV6-5; clone size: .; J gene: TRBJ2-5; CDR3 protein: CASSYGTGEETQYF; CDR3 DNA: TGTGCCAGCAGTTACGGGACAGGGGAAGAGACCCAGTACTTC
D gene: TRBD1; V gene: TRBV19; clone size: .; J gene: TRBJ1-4; CDR3 protein: CASSETGTGARKLFF; CDR3 DNA: TGTGCCAGTAGTGAAACCGGGACAGGGGCTCGAAAACTGTTTTTT
D gene: TRBD2; V gene: TRBV2; clone size: once; J gene: TRBJ2-4; CDR3 protein: CASSWTSGGRGDIQYF; CDR3 DNA: TGTGCCAGCAGTTGGACTAGCGGGGGAAGGGGGGACATTCAGTACTTC
D gene: .; V gene: TRBV5-1; clone size: .; J gene: TRBJ2-1; CDR3 protein: CASSLTGDSYNEQFF; CDR3 DNA: TGCGCCAGCAGCTTGACAGGAGACTCCTACAATGAGCAGTTCTTC
D gene: TRBD2; V gene: TRBV6-6; clone size: .; J gene: TRBJ2-3; CDR3 protein: CASSYELAGGTDTQYF; CDR3 DNA: TGTGCCAGCAGTTATGAGCTAGCGGGGGGCACAGATACGCAGTATTTT
D gene: TRBD2; V gene: TRBV5-4; clone size: .; J gene: TRBJ2-5; CDR3 protein: CASTRGPLGGSGETQYF; CDR3 DNA: TGTGCCAGCACCCGAGGCCCGTTGGGAGGGAGCGGCGAGACCCAGTACTTC
D gene: .; V gene: TRBV28; clone size: .; J gene: TRBJ1-3; CDR3 protein: CASSVQGSGNTIYF; CDR3 DNA: TGTGCCAGCAGCGTACAGGGATCTGGAAACACCATATATTTT
D gene: .; V gene: TRBV7-2; clone size: once; J gene: TRBJ2-3; CDR3 protein: CASSLVLGRDTQYF; CDR3 DNA: TGTGCCAGCAGCTTAGTACTAGGGAGAGATACGCAGTATTTT
D gene: .; V gene: TRBV5-1; clone size: once; J gene: TRBJ2-7; CDR3 protein: CASSSEPAPYEQYF; CDR3 DNA: TGCGCCAGCAGCTCAGAACCCGCACCTTACGAGCAGTACTTC
D gene: .; V gene: TRBV7-9; clone size: .; J gene: TRBJ2-7; CDR3 protein: CASSPVGGPYEQYF; CDR3 DNA: TGTGCCAGCAGCCCGGTCGGGGGTCCCTACGAGCAGTACTTC
D gene: .; V gene: TRBV2; clone size: .; J gene: TRBJ1-4; CDR3 protein: CASKPGRVQGNEKLFF; CDR3 DNA: TGTGCCAGCAAACCCGGGCGGGTTCAGGGGAATGAAAAACTGTTTTTT
D gene: TRBD1; V gene: TRBV2; clone size: .; J gene: TRBJ1-1; CDR3 protein: CASSNRGNTEAFF; CDR3 DNA: TGTGCCAGCAGTAACAGGGGGAACACTGAAGCTTTCTTT
D gene: .; V gene: TRBV2; clone size: .; J gene: TRBJ1-3; CDR3 protein: CASSEFLGAGNTIYF; CDR3 DNA: TGTGCCAGCAGTGAATTTTTAGGGGCTGGAAACACCATATATTTT
D gene: TRBD2; V gene: TRBV15; clone size: .; J gene: TRBJ2-1; CDR3 protein: CATSSLTSGSQFEQFF; CDR3 DNA: TGTGCCACCAGCAGCCTGACTAGCGGGAGTCAGTTTGAGCAGTTCTTC
D gene: TRBD2; V gene: TRBV6-5; clone size: .; J gene: TRBJ2-1; CDR3 protein: CASSYSGGNYNEQFF; CDR3 DNA: TGTGCCAGCAGTTACTCGGGGGGGAACTACAATGAGCAGTTCTTC
D gene: .; V gene: TRBV6-5; clone size: .; J gene: TRBJ2-2; CDR3 protein: CASRRQPTGELFF; CDR3 DNA: TGTGCCAGCCGCAGACAGCCCACCGGGGAGCTGTTTTTT
D gene: TRBD2; V gene: TRBV11-3; clone size: .; J gene: TRBJ2-1; CDR3 protein: CASSLMGTSGDNEQFF; CDR3 DNA: TGTGCCAGCAGCCTAATGGGGACTAGCGGAGACAATGAGCAGTTCTTC
D gene: TRBD1; V gene: TRBV7-8; clone size: .; J gene: TRBJ1-5; CDR3 protein: CASSQGTGGNQPQHF; CDR3 DNA: TGTGCCAGCAGCCAAGGGACAGGGGGCAATCAGCCCCAGCATTTT
D gene: TRBD1; V gene: TRBV4-1; clone size: .; J gene: TRBJ2-7; CDR3 protein: CASSQPGQGAYEQYF; CDR3 DNA: TGCGCCAGCAGCCAACCGGGACAGGGGGCCTACGAGCAGTACTTC
D gene: TRBD2; V gene: TRBV5-1; clone size: .; J gene: TRBJ2-5; CDR3 protein: CASSSSGRAVQETQYF; CDR3 DNA: TGCGCCAGCAGCTCTAGCGGGAGGGCTGTCCAAGAGACCCAGTACTTC
D gene: TRBD1; V gene: TRBV11-1; clone size: .; J gene: TRBJ1-2; CDR3 protein: CASSYRGGYTF; CDR3 DNA: TGTGCCAGCAGTTACAGGGGTGGCTACACCTTC
D gene: .; V gene: TRBV15; clone size: .; J gene: TRBJ2-7; CDR3 protein: CATSNTGNEQYF; CDR3 DNA: TGTGCCACCAGCAATACAGGGAACGAGCAGTACTTC
D gene: .; V gene: TRBV11-2; clone size: .; J gene: TRBJ2-5; CDR3 protein: CASSLRAEQETQYF; CDR3 DNA: TGTGCCAGCAGCTTAAGAGCGGAACAAGAGACCCAGTACTTC
D gene: TRBD2; V gene: TRBV27; clone size: .; J gene: TRBJ2-7; CDR3 protein: CASSRSGSFHEQYF; CDR3 DNA: TGTGCCAGCAGTCGTAGCGGGAGCTTCCACGAGCAGTACTTC
D gene: .; V gene: TRBV5-1; clone size: .; J gene: TRBJ1-1; CDR3 protein: CASSLVQGMNTEAFF; CDR3 DNA: TGCGCCAGCAGCTTGGTGCAGGGAATGAACACTGAAGCTTTCTTT
D gene: .; V gene: TRBV9; clone size: .; J gene: TRBJ1-2; CDR3 protein: CASSGGSSGGYTF; CDR3 DNA: TGTGCCAGCAGCGGCGGGAGTTCGGGTGGCTACACCTTC
D gene: .; V gene: TRBV28; clone size: .; J gene: TRBJ2-7; CDR3 protein: CASSPQGGILYEQYF; CDR3 DNA: TGTGCCAGCAGTCCCCAGGGAGGTATCCTCTACGAGCAGTACTTC
D gene: .; V gene: TRBV28; clone size: .; J gene: TRBJ1-2; CDR3 protein: CASSPRQYGYTF; CDR3 DNA: TGTGCCAGCAGTCCCCGACAGTATGGCTACACCTTC
D gene: TRBD2; V gene: TRBV29-1; clone size: .; J gene: TRBJ2-1; CDR3 protein: CSVRGLAGYNEQFF; CDR3 DNA: TGCAGCGTCAGGGGACTAGCGGGGTACAATGAGCAGTTCTTC
D gene: TRBD2; V gene: TRBV28; clone size: .; J gene: TRBJ2-2; CDR3 protein: CASSLLAGAGELFF; CDR3 DNA: TGTGCCAGCAGTTTACTAGCGGGAGCCGGGGAGCTGTTTTTT
D gene: TRBD1; V gene: TRBV5-1; clone size: once; J gene: TRBJ2-1; CDR3 protein: CASSWGQGARNEQFF; CDR3 DNA: TGCGCCAGCAGCTGGGGACAGGGGGCGAGGAATGAGCAGTTCTTC
D gene: TRBD1; V gene: TRBV4-1; clone size: .; J gene: TRBJ2-7; CDR3 protein: CASSRGQGDSYEQYF; CDR3 DNA: TGCGCCAGCAGCCGGGGACAGGGGGACTCCTACGAGCAGTACTTC
D gene: .; V gene: TRBV18; clone size: .; J gene: TRBJ1-2; CDR3 protein: CASSPTAPEGGYTF; CDR3 DNA: TGTGCCAGCTCACCTACGGCCCCGGAGGGTGGCTACACCTTC
D gene: .; V gene: TRBV7-9; clone size: .; J gene: TRBJ2-5; CDR3 protein: CASSFGLGGLGETQYF; CDR3 DNA: TGTGCCAGCAGCTTCGGTTTGGGGGGGCTAGGGGAGACCCAGTACTTC
D gene: TRBD1; V gene: TRBV6-5; clone size: .; J gene: TRBJ2-7; CDR3 protein: CASGQGDYEQYF; CDR3 DNA: TGTGCCAGTGGACAGGGGGACTACGAGCAGTACTTC
D gene: TRBD1; V gene: TRBV27; clone size: .; J gene: TRBJ2-1; CDR3 protein: CASTPGTDGQREQFF; CDR3 DNA: TGTGCCAGCACACCAGGGACAGATGGACAGCGTGAGCAGTTCTTC
D gene: .; V gene: TRBV5-1; clone size: .; J gene: TRBJ1-1; CDR3 protein: CASSFDRNTEAFF; CDR3 DNA: TGCGCCAGCAGCTTCGACAGGAACACTGAAGCTTTCTTT
D gene: TRBD2; V gene: TRBV7-9; clone size: .; J gene: TRBJ2-7; CDR3 protein: CASGRVAGGLEQYF; CDR3 DNA: TGTGCCAGCGGGAGGGTAGCGGGAGGGCTCGAGCAGTACTTC
D gene: TRBD2; V gene: TRBV30; clone size: .; J gene: TRBJ2-5; CDR3 protein: CAWSPDLGGETQYF; CDR3 DNA: TGTGCCTGGAGTCCGGACCTGGGGGGGGAGACCCAGTACTTC
D gene: .; V gene: TRBV30; clone size: .; J gene: TRBJ1-5; CDR3 protein: CAWSADGVRPQPQHF; CDR3 DNA: TGTGCCTGGAGCGCTGACGGGGTTCGGCCTCAGCCCCAGCATTTT
D gene: .; V gene: TRBV28; clone size: .; J gene: TRBJ1-1; CDR3 protein: CASSFNQKGNEAFF; CDR3 DNA: TGTGCCAGCAGTTTTAATCAAAAGGGGAATGAAGCTTTCTTT
D gene: TRBD1; V gene: TRBV29-1; clone size: .; J gene: TRBJ2-3; CDR3 protein: CSVGGGQGADTQYF; CDR3 DNA: TGCAGCGTTGGTGGTGGACAGGGGGCAGATACGCAGTATTTT